This T cell receptor (beta chain) comes out of a study of beta chain features in type 1 diabetes. The wider study: On cell yields, gender and age, patients and healthy donors were similar.

The V gene's germline CDR1 is MNHNS and CDR2 SASEGT. V lost 11 bases, J lost 4 bases, and 12 bases lay in between. This CDR3 contains 11 residues. Expressed TCRB transcripts were sequenced because the entire RNA isolate underwent reverse transcription. Naive, central memory and regulatory T cell samples came to a mean of approximately 3.6 million reads. Sequencing used immunoSEQ multiplex PCR; TCRdb keeps in-frame clones, though not all of them. The sample comprises about 170,000 clones, approximately 8.1% of which are singletons, and 0.5% rests with the top ten. Study outcomes and limitations: In every one of the four CD4+ subsets, TCRB CDR3s were moderately but significantly shorter in Type 1 diabetes patients. cDNA-based reads could over-represent cells with high TCR expression.

Note on this clone: The antigen remains unidentified.

Sequenced: central memory CD4+ T cells from blood. The clonotype comes from a man younger than 30 with type 1 diabetes. V gene TRBV6-1 combines with J gene TRBJ2-7; D might be TRBD2 (5 bases). The CDR3: CAAGGRYEQYF. The CDR3 bases are TGTGCCGCCGGAGGCAGGTACGAGCAGTACTTC.